The source of this T cell receptor beta chain is a study of T cell changes during pregnancy in multiple sclerosis (dated by TCRdb to between 2018 and 2020). Study-level background: The study looked at changes in the T cell repertoire across pregnancy in women with multiple sclerosis.

The method was the immunoSEQ multiplex PCR assay. TCRdb took over this immuneACCESS table, retaining in-frame rearrangements with V and J assigned. Such tables are incomplete; in checked studies, under half of the missing clones stem from an unresolved V gene, and the remainder is unexplained. Counted in this sample were roughly 42,000 clones; 89% of them appeared once. Over 0.55% of the sample is taken by the ten largest. The CDR3, from cysteine to phenylalanine, totals 16 residues. Only CDR3 DNA remains: 48 bases, in frame from the first base. CDR1 and CDR2 were assigned from the germline V gene (reference sequence) as SEHNR and FQNEAQ. V ends up 5 bases short and J 0 bases short, with an unmatched junction base count of 6. Points on this clone: The antigen this receptor binds is unknown. No base quality values were provided; no much bigger clone lies one nucleotide off.

The specimen comprised CD4+ T cells from peripheral blood mononuclear cells, sampled in the first trimester of pregnancy. The V gene is TRBV7-9 and the J gene is TRBJ2-3; the junction holds 9 bases that match TRBD2. This TCR was sampled from a female donor with multiple sclerosis, enrolled in a pregnancy study. Here is the DNA: TGTGCCAGCAGCCTGGCGGGAGGGAAGAGCACAGATACGCAGTATTTT. The resulting protein is CASSLAGGKSTDTQYF.